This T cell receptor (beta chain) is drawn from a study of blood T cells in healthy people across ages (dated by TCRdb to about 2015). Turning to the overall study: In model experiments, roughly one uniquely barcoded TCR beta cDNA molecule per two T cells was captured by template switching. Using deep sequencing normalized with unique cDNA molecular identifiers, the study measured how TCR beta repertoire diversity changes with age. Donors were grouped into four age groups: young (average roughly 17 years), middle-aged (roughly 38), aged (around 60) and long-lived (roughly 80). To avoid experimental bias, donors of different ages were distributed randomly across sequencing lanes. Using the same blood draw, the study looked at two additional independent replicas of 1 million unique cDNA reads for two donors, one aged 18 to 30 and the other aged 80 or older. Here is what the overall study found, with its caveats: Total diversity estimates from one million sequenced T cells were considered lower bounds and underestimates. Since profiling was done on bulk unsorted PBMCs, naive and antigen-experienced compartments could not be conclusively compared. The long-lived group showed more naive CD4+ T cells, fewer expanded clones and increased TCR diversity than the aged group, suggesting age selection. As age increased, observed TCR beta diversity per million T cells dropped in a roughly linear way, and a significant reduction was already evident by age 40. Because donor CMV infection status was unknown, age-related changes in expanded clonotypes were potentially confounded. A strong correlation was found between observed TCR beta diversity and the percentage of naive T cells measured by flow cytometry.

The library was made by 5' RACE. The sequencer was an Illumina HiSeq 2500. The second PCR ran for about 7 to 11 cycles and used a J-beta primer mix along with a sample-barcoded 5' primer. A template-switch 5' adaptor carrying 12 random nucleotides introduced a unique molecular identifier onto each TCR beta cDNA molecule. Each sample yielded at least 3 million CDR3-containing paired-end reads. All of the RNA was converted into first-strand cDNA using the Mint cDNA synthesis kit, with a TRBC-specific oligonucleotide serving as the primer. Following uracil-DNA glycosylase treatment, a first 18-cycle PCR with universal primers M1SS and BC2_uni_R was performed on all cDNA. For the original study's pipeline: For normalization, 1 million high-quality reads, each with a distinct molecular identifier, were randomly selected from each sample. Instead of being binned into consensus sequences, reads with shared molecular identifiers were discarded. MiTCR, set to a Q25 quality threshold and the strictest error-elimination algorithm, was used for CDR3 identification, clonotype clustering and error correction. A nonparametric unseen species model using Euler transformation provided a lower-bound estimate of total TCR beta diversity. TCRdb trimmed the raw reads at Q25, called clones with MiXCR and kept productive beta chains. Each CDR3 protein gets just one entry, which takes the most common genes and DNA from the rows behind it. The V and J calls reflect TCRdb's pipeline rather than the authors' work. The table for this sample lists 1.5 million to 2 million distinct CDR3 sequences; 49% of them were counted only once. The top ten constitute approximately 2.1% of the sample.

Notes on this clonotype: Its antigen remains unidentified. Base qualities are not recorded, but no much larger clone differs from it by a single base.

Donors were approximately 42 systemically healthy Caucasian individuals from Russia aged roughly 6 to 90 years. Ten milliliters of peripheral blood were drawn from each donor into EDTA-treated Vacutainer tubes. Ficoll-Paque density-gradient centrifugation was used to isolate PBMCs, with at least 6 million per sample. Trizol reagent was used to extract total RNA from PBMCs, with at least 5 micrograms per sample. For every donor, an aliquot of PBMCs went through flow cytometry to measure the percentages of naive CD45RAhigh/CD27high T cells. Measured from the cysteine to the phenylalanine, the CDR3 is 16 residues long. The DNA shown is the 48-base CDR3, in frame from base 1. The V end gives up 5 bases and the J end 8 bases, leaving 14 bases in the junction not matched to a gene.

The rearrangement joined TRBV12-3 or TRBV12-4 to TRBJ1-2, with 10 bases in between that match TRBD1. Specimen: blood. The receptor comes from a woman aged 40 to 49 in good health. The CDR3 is CASSPGTGVGVFGYTF. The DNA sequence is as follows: TGTGCCAGCAGTCCCGGGACAGGGGTGGGAGTCTTCGGCTACACCTTC.